This T cell receptor beta chain was observed in a study of cytomegalovirus exposure and HLA in healthy donors. Study at large: Findings of an earlier analysis included 90 million to 120 million unique TCR beta sequences from some 200 million T cells. The study's findings and limits: Some highly shared sequence variants likely arose as a pipeline artifact.

A note on this clone: Its antigen is unidentified.

Both 60 Vbeta primers and 13 Jbeta primers went into the PCR. Only in-frame clones appear in the TCRdb table, and some are missing; sequencing was by immunoSEQ multiplex PCR. The sample consists of about 150,000 clones, around 80% of them appearing once. Healthy bone marrow donors supplied every sample. The V end lost 1 base, the J end lost 2 bases, and 12 bases lay between the germline ends. This CDR3 has 15 amino acids. Germline V gives CDR1 SGHVS, CDR2 FQNEAQ. Source material: PBMCs. This TCR was recovered from a woman between 18 and 29 years old in good health and CMV-seronegative. The rearrangement joins TRBV7-8 to TRBJ2-7; a weak D match, TRBD2 (6 bases). As DNA, the CDR3 is TGTGCCAGCAGCTTAGAGGGGAGGAAGGCCTACGAGCAGTACTTC. Its protein is CASSLEGRKAYEQYF.